This T cell receptor beta chain was recovered during a study of shared clonotypes between healthy human individuals. Study findings and constraints: Against clonotypes common to all four donors, non-shared ones had lower generation probabilities.

Donation came from healthy HIV-negative adults that had no recent acute infections or vaccinations. Remarks on this clone: Its target is not known.

Deep was the level at which the assay was run. Assay used: immunoSEQ multiplex PCR; TCRdb lists only in-frame clones, some missing. The table includes about 2 million clones, 85% to 95% detected once. The material sequenced was naive CD4+ T cells sorted from blood. The subset was: CD45RA+ positively selected. The clonotype was recovered from a man between 18 and 29 years old in good health.

The CDR3 coding sequence is TGTGCCTGGAAAAGCGGGGGAGGGACAGATACGCAGTATTTT. Amino acid sequence: CAWKSGGGTDTQYF. The chain employs TRBV30 and TRBJ2-3; TRBD2 agrees at 8 bases. J lost 3 bases, V lost 4 bases, and 6 bases had no gene match. This CDR3 is built from 14 residues. Germline CDR1 GTSNPN, CDR2 SVGIG (reference sequence).